This record concerns one TCR beta chain sequence. What it recognizes is unknown. This may be a read error, as it is one base from a much larger clone. This entry is derived from a study of molecular identifiers for immune sequencing clone quantification. Regarding the study as a whole: Identical TCR molecules sharing a barcode could underestimate highly expanded clone sizes. It was shown that clones above 20 RNA copies held over 97% of effector molecules, but under 1% in naive cells.

One entry per CDR3 protein, called by TCRdb with MiXCR from the PCR reads. This sample has over 600,000 distinct CDR3 sequences, with about 20% found just once. CDR1 and CDR2 from the germline V gene are MNHEY and SVGAGI. CDR3 length: 12 residues. Sorting recovered naive CD8 T cells on a CD8+CD4-CCR7+CD45RA+ profile. V and J are TRBV6-5 and TRBJ2-7, with D perhaps TRBD2 (6 bases). This TCR derives from a human donor in good health. Some libraries in this study had Jurkat cell RNA spiked in. The sequencing input was naive CD8+ T cells from blood, with Jurkat cell RNA spiked in. The sample's subset: FACS-sorted CD8+CD4-CCR7+CD45RA+ naive T cells. CDR3 DNA sequence: TGTGCCAGCAAGGGCGGGGAATACGAGCGGTACTTC. Protein sequence: CASKGGEYERYF.